One sample yielded the 10 T cell receptor beta chains listed below, sequenced in a study of shared clonotypes between healthy human individuals. Data came from immunoSEQ multiplex PCR; TCRdb stores just in-frame clones and leaves some out. The data contain some 510,000 clones, approximately 85% of them singletons. The specimen was PBMCs. The receptors stem from a woman aged 40 to 50 in good health. Some clones in this sample may be carry-over from other donors' samples.

In this sample, this clone turned up many times. The chain combines TRBV2 with TRBJ2-7; D call uncertain. This CDR3 region has 13 residues. CDR1 is SNHLY, CDR2 FYNNEI, per germline. The V and J ends lost 5 bases and 1 base respectively, with 9 bases between them. CDR3 nucleotide sequence: TGTGCCAGCAGTTCCAACTGGTCCTACGAGCAGTACTTC. Protein product: CASSSNWSYEQYF.

This chain joins TRBV7-7 and TRBJ2-3, with D tentatively TRBD2 (6 bases). CDR1 and CDR2 (germline): SSHAT, FNYEAQ (reference sequence). V lost 5 bases and J lost 2, with 20 bases in between. The CDR3 is 17 amino acids. CDR3 sequence reads: CASSPSLMRGSTDTQYF. The CDR3 DNA follows: TGTGCCAGCAGCCCGAGCCTCATGCGGGGCTCCACAGATACGCAGTATTTT.

The sample holds one count of this clone. The V and J genes are TRBV5-4 and TRBJ2-5; D perhaps matches TRBD2 (5 bases). Trimming cost V 4 bases and J 2 bases, with 18 bases left between them. The CDR3 spans 16 residues. Germline loops: CDR1 SGHNT, CDR2 YYREEE (reference sequence). CDR3 protein: CASSPTEASGQETQYF. The CDR3 DNA is TGTGCCAGCAGCCCGACGGAGGCTAGTGGGCAAGAGACCCAGTACTTC.

This clone was recorded a few times. The chain uses TRBV14 and TRBJ1-1, with 9 bases fitting TRBD1. The CDR3 is 13 amino acids. J gave up 3 bases and V 8 bases, and 4 bases lay outside the gene matches. Germline CDR1 SGHDN, CDR2 FVKESK. The CDR3 DNA reads TGTGCCAGCCGACAGGGGGGGCACACTGAAGCTTTCTTT. As protein: CASRQGGHTEAFF.

The genes are TRBV28 and TRBJ1-2; no clear D. The CDR3 is 12 residues long. Germline-derived CDR1 and CDR2 are MDHEN and SYDVKM. V was trimmed by 4 bases and J by 8 bases, leaving 11 bases between them. This CDR3 is CASSSGKLGYTF. Here the CDR3 DNA reads TGTGCCAGCAGTTCCGGTAAATTGGGCTACACCTTC.

The chain links TRBV18 to TRBJ2-1; D not certain. There are 14 residues in the CDR3. Germline V lookup: CDR1 KGHSH, CDR2 LQKENI. Trimming removed 2 bases at V and 8 bases at J, with 13 bases between. CDR3 amino acids: CASSPGYETDEQFF. CDR3 coding DNA: TGTGCCAGCTCACCAGGTTACGAGACCGATGAGCAGTTCTTC.

The chain links TRBV21-1 to TRBJ2-3; the table's D call TRBD2 went unverified against the DNA. TRBV21-1 is a pseudogene. This CDR3 region has 15 residues. The CDR3 DNA is TGTGCCAGCAGCAAAGGGAGCCACTACACAGATACGCAGTATTTT. This sequence encodes CASSKGSHYTDTQYF.

This clone was detected only once. This chain uses TRBV28 with TRBJ2-7; D call uncertain. Looked up from germline, CDR1 is MDHEN and CDR2 is SYDVKM. This CDR3 has 14 amino acids. V lost 6 bases and J 4 bases, leaving 16 bases between the germline ends. CDR3 nucleotide sequence: TGTGCCAGCAGCCCTCTCGCAGGATTATACGAGCAGTACTTC. Residues: CASSPLAGLYEQYF.

The chain has TRBV19 and TRBJ1-2, with TRBD1 identical over 7 bases. J was trimmed by 8 bases and V by 2 bases; bases with no gene match: 8. The CDR3 sequence is 14 residues long. Germline CDR1 is LNHDA and CDR2 is SQIVND (reference sequence). CDR3 residues: CASSIRDSRGGYTF. DNA for the CDR3: TGTGCCAGTAGTATACGGGACAGTCGTGGCGGCTACACCTTC.

J is TRBJ2-1 and V is TRBV19; possibly TRBD1 for D (7 bases). CDR1 is LNHDA and CDR2 is SQIVND in the germline V gene (reference sequence). CDR3 size: 17 residues. Trimming removed 3 bases from V and 1 base from J, with 16 bases in between. The CDR3 DNA sequence: TGTGCCAGTAGTATCCCTCCCCCAGGGGGGTCCTACAATGAGCAGTTCTTC. Its translation is CASSIPPPGGSYNEQFF.